This T cell receptor beta chain was sequenced during a study of regulatory T cells in long-lasting Graves disease. This clonotype was detected ten times or more. Construction of the TCR beta libraries employed iRepertoire HTBI primers in conjunction with Arm-PCR of CDR3 regions. TCRdb analysed the multiplex PCR reads with MiXCR anew, one entry per CDR3 protein. The profile covers under 500,000 distinct CDR3 sequences, with about a sixth appearing a single time and about 11% taken by the ten largest. The sample's time point: newly diagnosed GD, antithyroid drugs for less than 3 months. Construction of the TCR library relied on RNA isolated from PBMCs. Between the trimmed V and J ends, which lost 8 bases and 1 base, there was a span of 13 bases. The CDR3 length is 14 residues. CDR1 is SNHLY and CDR2 is FYNNEI in the germline V gene. Separately, the same data were catalogued under a study of T cells in Graves' hyperthyroidism and ophthalmopathy.

The origin of this receptor is a woman aged 30 to 39 with Graves disease. The chain is built from TRBV2 and TRBJ2-3, with no clear D. The material was peripheral blood mononuclear cells (PBMCs), obtained at new diagnosis, from a patient treated with antithyroid drugs. The CDR3 bases are TGTGCCAGCTCTCCCACGAAGGGCACAGATACGCAGTATTTT. Amino acid sequence: CASSPTKGTDTQYF.